Listed below are T cell receptor beta chains from one sample, sequenced in a study of cytomegalovirus exposure and HLA in healthy donors. Only in-frame clones appear in the TCRdb table, and some are missing; sequencing was by immunoSEQ multiplex PCR. The sample lists approximately 110,000 clones; about 70% were seen once. The sample comprised PBMCs. The origin of the receptors is a man under 40 in good health and CMV-seropositive. Each CDR3 is given with its conserved first and last residue. A D gene is named only where the DNA matches it firmly. The listing skips clone size in some rows; elsewhere it reads once, few, many or a size class.

v_call: TRBV2; j_call: TRBJ2-5; clone_size: NA; d_call: NA; cdr3_aa: CASSVRGSAETQYF; cdr3_nt: TGTGCCAGCAGTGTTAGGGGGTCAGCGGAGACCCAGTACTTC
v_call: TRBV7-6; j_call: TRBJ1-1; clone_size: NA; d_call: TRBD1; cdr3_aa: CASSSGQEKGPEAFF; cdr3_nt: TGTGCCAGTAGCTCCGGACAGGAAAAGGGTCCTGAAGCTTTCTTT
v_call: TRBV7-3; j_call: TRBJ2-1; clone_size: NA; d_call: TRBD1; cdr3_aa: CASSSRGQGAAYNEQFF; cdr3_nt: TGTGCCAGCAGCTCCCGGGGACAGGGGGCTGCCTACAATGAGCAGTTCTTC
v_call: TRBV9; j_call: TRBJ2-1; clone_size: few; d_call: TRBD2; cdr3_aa: CASARGGWVEQFF; cdr3_nt: TGTGCCAGCGCCCGGGGGGGGTGGGTGGAGCAGTTCTTC
v_call: TRBV7-9; j_call: TRBJ1-2; clone_size: NA; d_call: TRBD1; cdr3_aa: CASSFHLGTGDYGYTF; cdr3_nt: TGTGCCAGCAGCTTCCACCTCGGGACAGGGGACTATGGCTACACCTTC
v_call: TRBV6-1; j_call: TRBJ1-5; clone_size: NA; d_call: NA; cdr3_aa: CASSELASQPQHF; cdr3_nt: TGTGCCAGCAGTGAGTTAGCTAGTCAGCCCCAGCATTTT
v_call: TRBV27; j_call: TRBJ1-4; clone_size: NA; d_call: TRBD1; cdr3_aa: CASSDRVSTNEKLFF; cdr3_nt: TGTGCCAGCTCCGACAGGGTTTCGACTAATGAAAAACTGTTTTTT
v_call: TRBV7-7; j_call: TRBJ2-1; clone_size: NA; d_call: TRBD1; cdr3_aa: CASSPDRYNEQFF; cdr3_nt: TGTGCTAGCAGCCCGGACAGGTACAATGAGCAGTTCTTC
v_call: TRBV27; j_call: TRBJ1-4; clone_size: NA; d_call: NA; cdr3_aa: CASSLSGARGSKKLFF; cdr3_nt: TGTGCCAGCAGTTTATCGGGCGCAAGGGGAAGTAAAAAACTGTTTTTT
v_call: TRBV5-1; j_call: TRBJ1-6; clone_size: few; d_call: NA; cdr3_aa: CASSTDTDYNSPLHF; cdr3_nt: TGCGCCAGCAGCACGGACACGGACTATAATTCACCCCTCCACTTT
v_call: TRBV28; j_call: TRBJ2-2; clone_size: NA; d_call: TRBD1; cdr3_aa: CASSLRTGDSVDTGELFF; cdr3_nt: TGTGCCAGCAGTTTACGTACTGGGGACAGCGTTGACACCGGGGAGCTGTTTTTT
v_call: TRBV7-7; j_call: TRBJ2-5; clone_size: NA; d_call: TRBD2; cdr3_aa: CASSPQGLAEETQYF; cdr3_nt: TGTGCTAGCAGCCCACAGGGACTAGCGGAAGAGACCCAGTACTTC
v_call: TRBV27; j_call: TRBJ2-1; clone_size: NA; d_call: TRBD1; cdr3_aa: CASSLPGTGDGNEQFF; cdr3_nt: TGTGCCAGCAGTTTACCCGGGACAGGGGATGGGAATGAGCAGTTCTTC
v_call: TRBV29-1; j_call: TRBJ1-2; clone_size: few; d_call: NA; cdr3_aa: CSVALTGSSGYTF; cdr3_nt: TGCAGCGTTGCCCTTACAGGGTCTAGCGGCTACACCTTC
v_call: TRBV12-5; j_call: TRBJ1-1; clone_size: NA; d_call: TRBD1; cdr3_aa: CASGLGGQGAFF; cdr3_nt: TGTGCTAGTGGTTTGGGCGGACAGGGAGCTTTCTTT
v_call: TRBV4-1; j_call: TRBJ2-1; clone_size: NA; d_call: TRBD2; cdr3_aa: CASSRGGANEQFF; cdr3_nt: TGCGCCAGCAGCCGCGGGGGGGCGAATGAGCAGTTCTTC
v_call: TRBV18; j_call: TRBJ1-1; clone_size: NA; d_call: NA; cdr3_aa: CASSPERGVAFF; cdr3_nt: TGTGCCAGCTCACCAGAAAGAGGCGTGGCTTTCTTT
v_call: TRBV6-5; j_call: TRBJ1-1; clone_size: NA; d_call: NA; cdr3_aa: CATNPGEPRLGAFF; cdr3_nt: TGTGCCACCAATCCAGGGGAGCCACGATTGGGTGCTTTCTTT
v_call: TRBV11-3; j_call: TRBJ2-1; clone_size: NA; d_call: NA; cdr3_aa: CASSPAGLTTNEQFF; cdr3_nt: TGTGCCAGCAGCCCGGCGGGACTTACGACTAATGAGCAGTTCTTC
v_call: TRBV30; j_call: TRBJ1-4; clone_size: NA; d_call: TRBD1; cdr3_aa: CAWRLVGQGREKLFF; cdr3_nt: TGTGCCTGGAGACTAGTCGGACAGGGGAGGGAAAAACTGTTTTTT
v_call: TRBV6-5; j_call: TRBJ1-6; clone_size: NA; d_call: NA; cdr3_aa: CASTAGPQDSPLHF; cdr3_nt: TGTGCCAGCACGGCAGGGCCCCAGGATTCACCCCTCCACTTT
v_call: TRBV29-1; j_call: TRBJ1-3; clone_size: NA; d_call: NA; cdr3_aa: CSVGALGLSSGNTIYF; cdr3_nt: TGCAGCGTTGGGGCCTTGGGGCTGAGCTCTGGAAACACCATATATTTT
v_call: TRBV19; j_call: TRBJ1-5; clone_size: NA; d_call: TRBD1; cdr3_aa: CASTSQQGRSQPQHF; cdr3_nt: TGTGCCAGTACCTCCCAACAGGGGCGAAGTCAGCCCCAGCATTTT
v_call: TRBV7-6; j_call: TRBJ1-1; clone_size: NA; d_call: NA; cdr3_aa: CASSAQGFDYTEAFF; cdr3_nt: TGTGCCAGCAGCGCACAGGGTTTTGACTACACTGAAGCTTTCTTT
v_call: TRBV6-4; j_call: TRBJ2-1; clone_size: NA; d_call: TRBD2; cdr3_aa: CASSQTSGRPNEQFF; cdr3_nt: TGTGCCAGCAGTCAGACTAGCGGGAGACCCAATGAGCAGTTCTTC
v_call: TRBV14; j_call: TRBJ2-2; clone_size: NA; d_call: NA; cdr3_aa: CASSQATHGGHSGELFF; cdr3_nt: TGTGCCAGCAGCCAAGCTACGCACGGGGGGCACTCCGGGGAGCTGTTTTTT
v_call: TRBV27; j_call: TRBJ1-5; clone_size: NA; d_call: NA; cdr3_aa: CASSSVNQPQHF; cdr3_nt: TGTGCCAGCAGTTCGGTTAATCAGCCCCAGCATTTT
v_call: TRBV5-1; j_call: TRBJ2-3; clone_size: once; d_call: NA; cdr3_aa: CASSPAGQSFLDTQYF; cdr3_nt: TGCGCCAGCAGCCCGGCGGGACAGTCGTTCCTGGATACGCAGTATTTT
v_call: TRBV5-4; j_call: TRBJ2-1; clone_size: NA; d_call: TRBD1; cdr3_aa: CASSKGTGVPFGEQFF; cdr3_nt: TGTGCCAGCAGCAAAGGGACAGGGGTCCCGTTTGGTGAGCAGTTCTTC
v_call: TRBV28; j_call: TRBJ2-5; clone_size: NA; d_call: TRBD1; cdr3_aa: CASVGTAQETQYF; cdr3_nt: TGTGCCAGCGTCGGGACAGCTCAAGAGACCCAGTACTTC
v_call: TRBV19; j_call: TRBJ2-4; clone_size: few; d_call: NA; cdr3_aa: CASRDRMGTLAKNIQYF; cdr3_nt: TGTGCCAGTAGAGACAGGATGGGAACTCTAGCCAAAAACATTCAGTACTTC
v_call: TRBV19; j_call: TRBJ2-5; clone_size: NA; d_call: NA; cdr3_aa: CASNTRAGETQYF; cdr3_nt: TGTGCCAGTAACACCAGGGCCGGGGAGACCCAGTACTTC
v_call: TRBV27; j_call: TRBJ2-5; clone_size: NA; d_call: NA; cdr3_aa: CASSLSKGEGPKTQYF; cdr3_nt: TGTGCCAGCAGTTTATCGAAGGGAGAGGGTCCCAAGACCCAGTACTTC
v_call: TRBV5-1; j_call: TRBJ1-3; clone_size: NA; d_call: NA; cdr3_aa: CASSGGSGNTIYF; cdr3_nt: TGCGCCAGCAGCGGAGGGTCTGGAAACACCATATATTTT
v_call: TRBV6-1; j_call: TRBJ2-4; clone_size: once; d_call: TRBD1; cdr3_aa: CASSEVGQGAYIQYF; cdr3_nt: TGTGCCAGCAGCGAAGTGGGACAGGGGGCTTACATTCAGTACTTC
v_call: TRBV10-3; j_call: TRBJ2-2; clone_size: NA; d_call: TRBD1; cdr3_aa: CAISDRGLDTGELFF; cdr3_nt: TGTGCCATCAGTGACAGGGGGCTAGACACCGGGGAGCTGTTTTTT
v_call: TRBV6-1; j_call: TRBJ1-5; clone_size: NA; d_call: NA; cdr3_aa: CASREQGNQPQHF; cdr3_nt: TGTGCCAGCAGAGAACAGGGCAATCAGCCCCAGCATTTT
v_call: TRBV28; j_call: TRBJ1-2; clone_size: NA; d_call: TRBD1; cdr3_aa: CASTLGGQGVYGYTF; cdr3_nt: TGTGCCAGCACCTTAGGGGGACAGGGAGTCTATGGCTACACCTTC
v_call: TRBV7-2; j_call: TRBJ1-6; clone_size: NA; d_call: TRBD1; cdr3_aa: CASSIQGFRDGSPLHF; cdr3_nt: TGTGCCAGCAGCATACAGGGGTTCCGAGATGGTTCACCCCTCCACTTT
v_call: TRBV5-8; j_call: TRBJ1-5; clone_size: once; d_call: NA; cdr3_aa: CASSLPGDNQPQHF; cdr3_nt: TGTGCCAGCAGCTTGCCGGGTGATAATCAGCCCCAGCATTTT
v_call: TRBV5-6; j_call: TRBJ1-2; clone_size: NA; d_call: NA; cdr3_aa: CASSGLDPGYTF; cdr3_nt: TGTGCCAGCAGCGGACTAGACCCTGGCTACACCTTC
v_call: TRBV11-3; j_call: TRBJ1-4; clone_size: few; d_call: TRBD1; cdr3_aa: CASSWDRFEKLFF; cdr3_nt: TGTGCCAGCAGCTGGGACAGGTTTGAAAAACTGTTTTTT
v_call: TRBV5-4; j_call: TRBJ2-7; clone_size: NA; d_call: TRBD1; cdr3_aa: CASSLQLSGGLEQYF; cdr3_nt: TGTGCCAGCAGCTTGCAGCTCTCAGGGGGCCTCGAGCAGTACTTC
v_call: TRBV2; j_call: TRBJ2-4; clone_size: NA; d_call: NA; cdr3_aa: CASSPRGANKNIQYF; cdr3_nt: TGTGCCAGCAGTCCCAGGGGGGCGAACAAAAACATTCAGTACTTC
v_call: TRBV18; j_call: TRBJ1-1; clone_size: few; d_call: TRBD1; cdr3_aa: CASLPDRINTEAFF; cdr3_nt: TGTGCCAGCTTGCCGGACAGGATAAACACTGAAGCTTTCTTT
v_call: TRBV6-1; j_call: TRBJ1-1; clone_size: NA; d_call: TRBD1; cdr3_aa: CASSGTGGTEAFF; cdr3_nt: TGTGCCAGCAGCGGGACAGGGGGCACTGAAGCTTTCTTT
v_call: TRBV6-4; j_call: TRBJ1-2; clone_size: few; d_call: NA; cdr3_aa: CASSQGGDGYGYTF; cdr3_nt: TGTGCCAGCAGTCAGGGTGGGGATGGCTATGGCTACACCTTC
v_call: TRBV9; j_call: TRBJ1-2; clone_size: NA; d_call: NA; cdr3_aa: CASSPIQGYGYTF; cdr3_nt: TGTGCCAGCAGCCCAATCCAGGGGTATGGCTACACCTTC
v_call: TRBV7-8; j_call: TRBJ2-1; clone_size: NA; d_call: NA; cdr3_aa: CASSLTPLKGNEQFF; cdr3_nt: TGTGCCAGCAGCTTGACTCCACTAAAAGGTAATGAGCAGTTCTTC
v_call: TRBV27; j_call: TRBJ2-7; clone_size: NA; d_call: TRBD1; cdr3_aa: CASSPTGVPSYEQYF; cdr3_nt: TGTGCCAGCAGTCCGACAGGGGTCCCTTCCTACGAGCAGTACTTC
v_call: TRBV25-1; j_call: TRBJ2-7; clone_size: NA; d_call: NA; cdr3_aa: CANSGRTRDRLNEQYF; cdr3_nt: TGTGCCAACAGCGGGAGGACGCGGGACAGGTTGAACGAGCAGTACTTC
v_call: TRBV6-5; j_call: TRBJ1-1; clone_size: NA; d_call: TRBD1; cdr3_aa: CASSWTQGVGTEAFF; cdr3_nt: TGTGCCAGCAGTTGGACACAGGGGGTGGGCACTGAAGCTTTCTTT